The rows below give T cell receptor beta chains drawn from one sample of a study of metastatic and nonmetastatic thyroid tumors. With MiXCR, TCRdb reprocessed the PCR reads. This repertoire shows roughly 46,000 clones, approximately 26% found once; its top ten account for around 3.5%. Specimen: blood. Receptors originate from a male donor with papillary thyroid cancer or a benign thyroid nodule (not recorded which). Some clones in this sample may be carry-over from other donors' samples. Both conserved end residues are part of each CDR3.

j_call v_call cdr3_aa
TRBJ2-1 TRBV20-1 CSARPRGGRAYNEQFF
TRBJ1-4 TRBV7-9 CASSLDRGGEKLFF
TRBJ2-2 TRBV27 CASSSQGLQLSGELFF
TRBJ1-2 TRBV6-5 CASSYSRLDVGNYGYTF
TRBJ2-7 TRBV5-8 CASSSAQAGGYYEQYF
TRBJ2-3 TRBV11-2 CASSLDSGGTDTQYF
TRBJ1-2 TRBV5-4 CASSPEWGLSYGYTF
TRBJ2-7 TRBV11-2 CASSLGGPSYEQYF
TRBJ2-7 TRBV15 CATSSLVGQGRSYEQYF
TRBJ1-4 TRBV6-1 CASSVTVATNEKLFF
TRBJ2-6 TRBV6-6 CASSYDSSGANVLTF
TRBJ2-7 TRBV7-2 CASSLELGYEQYF
TRBJ1-1 TRBV6-2/TRBV6-3 CASSWTGSDATNTEAFF
TRBJ2-1 TRBV20-1 CSAGSGSSYNEQFF
TRBJ1-2 TRBV9 CASSGDGATNYGYTF
TRBJ2-5 TRBV18 CASSPAGTGGAETQYF
TRBJ2-1 TRBV7-9 CASSLGSRPEQFF
TRBJ2-5 TRBV7-9 CASSPTSGGEETQYF
TRBJ2-5 TRBV3-1 CASSPRGEWETQYF
TRBJ2-6 TRBV28 CASSGTCTEGFSVANVLTF
TRBJ1-5 TRBV28 CASRTGQGHNQPQHF
TRBJ2-3 TRBV29-1 CSVEDYQYRTDTQYF
TRBJ2-2 TRBV3-1 CASSLRSTTGELFF
TRBJ2-7 TRBV19 CAISITGGTYEQYF
TRBJ1-4 TRBV27 CASRSRNEKLFF
TRBJ2-6 TRBV6-2/TRBV6-3 CASSPTGDSGANVLTF
TRBJ1-2 TRBV11-2 CASSKGTEEGRYGYTF
TRBJ2-7 TRBV28 CASSGTSLGHYEQYF
TRBJ2-7 TRBV6-1 CASSGRRHSYEQYF
TRBJ1-2 TRBV5-1 CASRPGQGEDGYTF
TRBJ2-2 TRBV9 CASSATLGTGDAGELFF
TRBJ1-2 TRBV5-6 CASSFNNYGYTF
TRBJ2-5 TRBV6-1 CASGTSGDKETQYF
TRBJ1-5 TRBV18 CASSSGQGSNQPQHF
TRBJ2-1 TRBV6-1 CASSTRPRGSYNEQFF
TRBJ1-2 TRBV4-1 CASSQFFYGYTF